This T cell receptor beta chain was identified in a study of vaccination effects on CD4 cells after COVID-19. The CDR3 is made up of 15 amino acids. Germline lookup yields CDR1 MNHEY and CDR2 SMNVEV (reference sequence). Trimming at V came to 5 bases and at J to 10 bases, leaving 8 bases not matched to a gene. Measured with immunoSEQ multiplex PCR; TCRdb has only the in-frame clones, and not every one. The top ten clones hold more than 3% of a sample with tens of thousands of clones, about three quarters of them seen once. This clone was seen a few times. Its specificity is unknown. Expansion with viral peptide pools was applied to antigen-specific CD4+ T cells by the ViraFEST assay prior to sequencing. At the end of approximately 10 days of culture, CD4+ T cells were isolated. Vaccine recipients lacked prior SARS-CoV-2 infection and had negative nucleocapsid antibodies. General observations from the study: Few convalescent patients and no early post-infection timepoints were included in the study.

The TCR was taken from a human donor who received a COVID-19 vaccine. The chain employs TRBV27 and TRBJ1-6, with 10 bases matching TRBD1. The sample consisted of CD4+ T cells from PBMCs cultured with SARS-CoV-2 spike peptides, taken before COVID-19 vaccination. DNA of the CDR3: TGTGCCAGCAGTCCTCTGGGGACAGGGGTCTCACCCCTCCACTTT. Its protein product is CASSPLGTGVSPLHF.